Presented here are 7 T cell receptor beta chains from one specimen sequenced in a study of blood T cell dynamics during melanoma immunotherapy. Some clones are missing from TCRdb's copy, which holds only in-frame ones; the method was immunoSEQ multiplex PCR. This sample has roughly 15,000 clones, with 80% to 90% found just once. Time point here: week 3, after first cycle of checkpoint inhibitor. The sequencing used blood, collected from a patient treated with checkpoint blockade. Receptors were obtained from a human donor with melanoma.

The chain employs TRBV30 and TRBJ2-7; a weak D match, TRBD1 (6 bases). Germline V gene data show CDR1 as GTSNPN and CDR2 as SVGIG (reference sequence). V gave up 1 base and J gave up 3 bases, with 10 bases separating them. The CDR3 length is 13 residues. CDR3 in amino acids: CAWSAGHHYEQYF. The CDR3 DNA follows: TGTGCCTGGAGTGCGGGACACCACTACGAGCAGTACTTC.

The chain uses TRBV5-1 and TRBJ2-7, with a weak D call TRBD1 (5 bases). The CDR3 extends over 14 amino acids. Germline CDR1 and CDR2: SGHRS and YFSETQ. V lost 4 bases to trimming and J lost 1 base, with 12 bases between them. Here the CDR3 DNA reads TGCGCCAGCAGCGGAGACAGTCTTTCCTACGAGCAGTACTTC. Translating gives CASSGDSLSYEQYF. The full variable domain, its missing parts supplied by reference TRBV5-1 and TRBJ2-7, is KAGVTQTPRYLIKTRGQQVTLSCSPISGHRSVSWYQQTPGQGLQFLFEYFSETQRNKGNFPGRFSGRQFSNSRSEMNVSTLELGDSALYLCASSGDSLSYEQYFGPGTRLTVT.

This chain uses TRBV7-2 with TRBJ1-1; D is unresolved. Germline assignment: CDR1 SGHTA and CDR2 FQGNSA. Deletions cut 7 bases from V and 2 bases from J, with 14 bases between. The CDR3 totals 14 residues. Written as DNA, the CDR3 is TGTGCCAGCACCCCCCCAGGTTACAACACTGAAGCTTTCTTT. Its translation is CASTPPGYNTEAFF.

There are a few counts of this clone. This chain joins TRBV5-6 and TRBJ1-4; D is unclear. The V end was cut by 4 bases, the J end by 3 bases, with 7 bases between. In germline, CDR1 is SGHDT, CDR2 YYEEEE. The length of the CDR3 is 13 residues. The CDR3 loop is CASSPGSNEKLFF. The CDR3 DNA sequence: TGTGCCAGCAGCCCGGGATCTAATGAAAAACTGTTTTTT. Combining the CDR3 with reference TRBV5-6 and TRBJ1-4 gives the whole variable domain DAGVTQSPTHLIKTRGQQVTLRCSPKSGHDTVSWYQQALGQGPQFIFQYYEEEERQRGNFPDRFSGHQFPNYSSELNVNALLLGDSALYLCASSPGSNEKLFFGSGTQLSVL.

The V gene is TRBV19, the J gene TRBJ2-6; 7 bases line up with TRBD2. V lost 6 bases, J lost 0 bases, and 2 bases stayed unmatched. CDR3 length: 15 amino acids. Germline CDR1 LNHDA, CDR2 SQIVND (reference sequence). The DNA of the CDR3 is TGTGCCAGTAGGGGCGGGAGCTCTGGGGCCAACGTCCTGACTTTC. Translated, it gives CASRGGSSGANVLTF.

Only a few counts were recorded for this clone. The V gene is TRBV7-8, the J gene TRBJ1-5; perhaps TRBD1 as D (6 bases). Germline V CDR1 and CDR2: SGHVS, FQNEAQ. CDR3 length: 16 residues. Trimming took 5 bases from V and 1 from J, leaving 15 bases between them. Written as DNA, the CDR3 is TGTGCCAGCAGCCCCATGAACAGGGAGAGCAATCAGCCCCAGCATTTT. Translation gives CASSPMNRESNQPQHF.

The chain links TRBV7-8 to TRBJ2-5; 9 bases are shared with TRBD2. The trim removed 7 bases at V and 4 bases at J, leaving 10 bases unmatched. CDR1 is SGHVS and CDR2 is FQNEAQ in the germline V gene. CDR3 length: 15 residues. The CDR3 sequence is CASTPGVSGGETQYF. The CDR3 nucleotides are TGTGCCAGCACCCCCGGTGTTAGCGGGGGAGAGACCCAGTACTTC.